This T cell receptor (beta chain) is drawn from a study of T-cell memory formation after mild COVID-19 (dated by TCRdb to the early 2020s). Background for the entire study: TCR sequence clusters from the two donors were largely donor specific. Two young, previously healthy adult volunteers, one female and one male, were included in the cohort. In two donors, T-cell clones that expanded and contracted after mild COVID-19 were followed by sequencing TCRalpha and TCRbeta repertoires longitudinally.

From the cysteine through the phenylalanine, the CDR3 covers 13 amino acids. Only the CDR3 region is kept as DNA, spanning 39 bases read in frame from base 1. The germline ends are 9 bases apart after V is trimmed by 7 bases and J by 1 base. For CDR1 and CDR2, the germline V gene lists SGHTA and FQGNSA. Ficoll-Paque density gradient centrifugation was the method used to isolate PBMCs. The reads were generated on an Illumina NovaSeq 6000. Using 5'RACE with constant-segment primers, TCRalpha and TCRbeta cDNA libraries were constructed, with sample barcodes and unique molecular identifiers added in the process. RNA was extracted from every sample with Trizol reagent. Libraries were amplified in two PCR steps, with a second sample barcode and Illumina TruSeq adapters added in the second step. Libraries were sequenced on an Illumina NovaSeq with 2 x 150 bp paired-end reads. In the authors' own workflow: The reads were demultiplexed and collapsed into UMI-guided consensus sequences using migec v1.2.7. With mixcr v2.1.11, UMI consensuses were aligned to TRA and TRB V and J templates and assembled into clonotypes. A clonotype was counted as expanded or contracted only when both edgeR and NoisET called the clonotype significant, with the noise models trained on biological replicates. For edgeR calls, the cutoffs were a false discovery rate-adjusted p below 0.01 and a log2 fold-change threshold of 1. As an exploratory analysis of dynamics, PCA with hierarchical clustering was applied to max-normalized trajectories of the 1000 most abundant clonotypes. The CD4 or CD8 phenotype of responding clones was assigned using the separately sequenced CD4+ and CD8+ repertoires. Through fastp at Q25 and MiXCR, TCRdb rebuilt clones from the public reads, retaining in-frame beta chains. Duplicate CDR3 protein sequences are folded into a single record with the most common DNA and genes. The V and J calls, along with clone size, are taken from TCRdb and not from the paper's own processing. The sample table records around 200,000 distinct CDR3 sequences; about 10% of these occur just once. Clones ranked in the top ten supply around 2.9% of the sample.

Concerning this clonotype itself: There is no known antigen for this receptor. No base quality values were provided; no much bigger clone lies one nucleotide off.

Broader findings and caveats from the paper: Clones that contracted from day 15 to 85 showed balanced CD4/CD8 phenotypes, whereas a second wave of clones that expanded from day 15 to 37 leaned towards CD4+. Some responding clones were detected in pre-infection memory, suggesting pre-existing cross-reactive memory T cells joined the SARS-CoV-2 response. Contracting CD4+ clones were found mainly in CM and EM memory subsets, while CD8+ clones were enriched in EMRA. SARS-CoV-2 specificity was not confirmed for the second-wave clones peaking on day 37. Only a couple of mild cases were covered by the study, and larger cohorts that include severe cases with pre-infection samples were considered necessary.

Input material: PBMCs or a T cell subset sorted from them (not recorded which). This sequence was found in a man younger than 35 who had mild COVID-19 (a few samples of this study predate the infection). The sample titles of this study are shuffled in the database, so cell type and time point are left out; the donor was told from shared clones. The chain joins TRBV7-2 to TRBJ2-3; the D gene assignment is ambiguous. At the DNA level, the sequence is TGTGCCAGCAAGGGTCGGGGCACAGATACGCAGTATTTT. Its translation reads: CASKGRGTDTQYF.